The rows below give T cell receptor beta chains drawn from one sample of a study of untreated major depressive disorder. Sequencing was performed with immunoSEQ multiplex PCR; in TCRdb, only in-frame clones are kept and a portion is missing. This sample has almost 20,000 clones, with roughly 84% found just once. The sample was CD4+ T cells from PBMCs. These receptors all come from a woman in her twenties or thirties in good health. The CDR3 runs from the conserved cysteine through the conserved F or W. The D gene is left open where the match is weak. Expanded clones are given a class, and other clones once, few, many or no size at all.

v_gene: TRBV5-4
j_gene: TRBJ1-2
abundance: -
d_gene: -
CDR3aa: CASSFTTGRANYGYTF
CDR3nt: TGTGCCAGCAGCTTCACGACAGGTCGCGCTAACTATGGCTACACCTTC

v_gene: TRBV2
j_gene: TRBJ1-2
abundance: few
d_gene: -
CDR3aa: CASKRTAQRNYGYTF
CDR3nt: TGTGCCAGCAAACGCACGGCCCAACGCAACTATGGCTACACCTTC

v_gene: TRBV12-5
j_gene: TRBJ2-3
abundance: -
d_gene: -
CDR3aa: CASGLVQGSGADTQYF
CDR3nt: TGTGCTAGTGGTTTGGTCCAGGGATCGGGCGCAGATACGCAGTATTTT

v_gene: TRBV11-2
j_gene: TRBJ1-2
abundance: -
d_gene: -
CDR3aa: CASSPNDINYGYTF
CDR3nt: TGTGCCAGCAGTCCCAACGACATAAACTATGGCTACACCTTC

v_gene: TRBV28
j_gene: TRBJ2-1
abundance: -
d_gene: TRBD2
CDR3aa: CASSEPELAGGLDEQFF
CDR3nt: TGTGCCAGCAGTGAACCTGAACTAGCGGGAGGGCTTGATGAGCAGTTCTTC

v_gene: TRBV30
j_gene: TRBJ2-7
abundance: once
d_gene: TRBD2
CDR3aa: CACHIIGTSGRYEQYF
CDR3nt: TGTGCCTGCCATATCATCGGGACTAGCGGTAGATACGAGCAGTACTTC

v_gene: TRBV29-1
j_gene: TRBJ2-1
abundance: -
d_gene: TRBD2
CDR3aa: CSVGRYWGGSSYNEQFF
CDR3nt: TGCAGCGTTGGCAGGTACTGGGGCGGGAGCTCCTACAATGAGCAGTTCTTC

v_gene: TRBV2
j_gene: TRBJ2-7
abundance: -
d_gene: TRBD1
CDR3aa: CASRGSTPEGSGTGLYEQYF
CDR3nt: TGTGCCAGCAGGGGAAGCACTCCTGAGGGGTCCGGGACAGGGCTCTACGAGCAGTACTTC

v_gene: TRBV4-3
j_gene: TRBJ1-2
abundance: -
d_gene: TRBD1
CDR3aa: CASSREKGTDYGYTF
CDR3nt: TGCGCCAGCAGCCGAGAAAAAGGGACAGACTATGGCTACACCTTC

v_gene: TRBV6-5
j_gene: TRBJ2-3
abundance: -
d_gene: -
CDR3aa: CASSYSQGRSTDTQYF
CDR3nt: TGTGCCAGCAGTTACTCTCAGGGGAGGTCTACAGATACGCAGTATTTT

v_gene: TRBV12-2
j_gene: TRBJ2-7
abundance: -
d_gene: -
CDR3aa: CASRFKASRERWRENGYEQYF
CDR3nt: TGTGCAAGTCGCTTCAAGGCTAGTAGGGAGAGGTGGCGGGAGAATGGGTACGAGCAGTACTTC

v_gene: TRBV10-3
j_gene: TRBJ2-7
abundance: -
d_gene: -
CDR3aa: CAISERAGQIEQYF
CDR3nt: TGTGCCATCAGTGAGAGGGCGGGACAAATTGAGCAGTACTTC

v_gene: TRBV10-3
j_gene: TRBJ2-2
abundance: -
d_gene: -
CDR3aa: CAISESARLNTGELFF
CDR3nt: TGTGCCATCAGTGAGTCCGCGAGGTTAAACACCGGGGAGCTGTTTTTT

v_gene: TRBV19
j_gene: TRBJ1-6
abundance: -
d_gene: TRBD1
CDR3aa: CASTGTGSGSPLHF
CDR3nt: TGTGCCAGTACCGGGACAGGCTCAGGTTCACCCCTCCACTTT

v_gene: TRBV7-3
j_gene: TRBJ2-2
abundance: -
d_gene: -
CDR3aa: CASSHAFTGELFF
CDR3nt: TGTGCCAGCAGCCACGCTTTCACCGGGGAGCTGTTTTTT

v_gene: TRBV4-2
j_gene: TRBJ1-5
abundance: -
d_gene: TRBD1
CDR3aa: CASSQDQQGVPPQHF
CDR3nt: TGTGCCAGCAGCCAAGACCAACAGGGGGTACCGCCCCAGCATTTT

v_gene: TRBV7-3
j_gene: TRBJ2-1
abundance: -
d_gene: -
CDR3aa: CASSLGDSVYNEQFF
CDR3nt: TGTGCCAGCAGCTTAGGGGACTCCGTCTACAATGAGCAGTTCTTC

v_gene: TRBV25-1
j_gene: TRBJ1-2
abundance: -
d_gene: -
CDR3aa: CASSDHSGRTYGYTF
CDR3nt: TGTGCCAGCAGTGACCATTCAGGGCGGACCTATGGCTACACCTTC

v_gene: TRBV7-3
j_gene: TRBJ2-5
abundance: -
d_gene: -
CDR3aa: CASSYDRIETQYF
CDR3nt: TGTGCCAGCAGCTACGACAGAATAGAGACCCAGTACTTC

v_gene: TRBV7-3
j_gene: TRBJ2-7
abundance: -
d_gene: -
CDR3aa: CASSLSPVTSSYEQYF
CDR3nt: TGTGCCAGCAGCTTAAGCCCCGTAACTTCTTCCTACGAGCAGTACTTC

v_gene: TRBV5-1
j_gene: TRBJ2-7
abundance: -
d_gene: TRBD2
CDR3aa: CASSLKASGRSYEQYF
CDR3nt: TGCGCCAGCAGCTTAAAAGCTAGCGGGAGGTCCTACGAGCAGTACTTC

v_gene: TRBV16
j_gene: TRBJ2-3
abundance: few
d_gene: -
CDR3aa: CASSHGVNTDTQYF
CDR3nt: TGTGCCAGCAGCCACGGGGTGAACACAGATACGCAGTATTTT

v_gene: TRBV19
j_gene: TRBJ2-7
abundance: few
d_gene: TRBD1
CDR3aa: CASSMRRRGHYEQYF
CDR3nt: TGTGCCAGTAGTATGCGGCGCAGGGGGCACTACGAGCAGTACTTC

v_gene: TRBV19
j_gene: TRBJ1-5
abundance: -
d_gene: TRBD1
CDR3aa: CASSVDRGRDINQPQHF
CDR3nt: TGTGCCAGTAGTGTCGACAGGGGACGGGATATTAATCAGCCCCAGCATTTT

v_gene: TRBV29-1
j_gene: TRBJ2-2
abundance: -
d_gene: -
CDR3aa: CSVAQGTGELFF
CDR3nt: TGCAGCGTAGCCCAGGGCACCGGGGAGCTGTTTTTT

v_gene: TRBV28
j_gene: TRBJ1-5
abundance: once
d_gene: -
CDR3aa: CASSLSQGNQPQHF
CDR3nt: TGTGCCAGCAGTTTATCCCAGGGAAATCAGCCCCAGCATTTT

v_gene: TRBV28
j_gene: TRBJ2-1
abundance: -
d_gene: -
CDR3aa: CASSLSSGASYNEQFF
CDR3nt: TGTGCCAGCAGTTTATCCTCCGGGGCATCCTACAATGAGCAGTTCTTC

v_gene: TRBV15
j_gene: TRBJ2-7
abundance: -
d_gene: -
CDR3aa: CATSRARRGIGTAAYEQYF
CDR3nt: TGTGCCACCAGCAGAGCCCGTAGAGGGATCGGGACGGCGGCCTACGAGCAGTACTTC

v_gene: TRBV29-1
j_gene: TRBJ2-7
abundance: -
d_gene: TRBD1
CDR3aa: CSVASRDRGYEQYF
CDR3nt: TGCAGCGTTGCGTCCCGGGACAGGGGGTACGAGCAGTACTTC

v_gene: TRBV7-2
j_gene: TRBJ2-7
abundance: once
d_gene: TRBD2
CDR3aa: CASSLTSGETYEQYF
CDR3nt: TGTGCCAGCAGCTTGACTAGCGGAGAAACCTACGAGCAGTACTTC

v_gene: TRBV28
j_gene: TRBJ2-7
abundance: -
d_gene: -
CDR3aa: CASSSAGLSDYEQYF
CDR3nt: TGTGCCAGCAGCTCCGCGGGGCTTTCGGACTACGAGCAGTACTTC

v_gene: TRBV29-1
j_gene: TRBJ2-3
abundance: -
d_gene: TRBD2
CDR3aa: CSVESGNTQYF
CDR3nt: TGCAGCGTTGAAAGCGGGAATACGCAGTATTTT

v_gene: TRBV5-4
j_gene: TRBJ1-4
abundance: -
d_gene: -
CDR3aa: CASSLTGNEKLFF
CDR3nt: TGTGCCAGCAGCTTGACAGGGAACGAAAAACTGTTTTTT

v_gene: TRBV5-1
j_gene: TRBJ1-2
abundance: -
d_gene: -
CDR3aa: CASSSDPYDRFRKDYGYTF
CDR3nt: TGCGCCAGCAGCTCCGACCCCTATGACAGGTTTCGTAAGGACTATGGCTACACCTTC

v_gene: TRBV15
j_gene: TRBJ2-6
abundance: -
d_gene: -
CDR3aa: CATSDYSSGANVLTF
CDR3nt: TGTGCCACCAGCGACTACAGTTCTGGGGCCAACGTCCTGACTTTC

v_gene: TRBV7-9
j_gene: TRBJ2-7
abundance: -
d_gene: -
CDR3aa: CASSLMVGGSYEQYF
CDR3nt: TGTGCCAGCAGCTTAATGGTAGGGGGGTCCTACGAGCAGTACTTC

v_gene: TRBV9
j_gene: TRBJ2-3
abundance: -
d_gene: TRBD2
CDR3aa: CASSVGSGRATDTQYF
CDR3nt: TGTGCCAGCAGCGTAGGAAGCGGGAGGGCCACAGATACGCAGTATTTT

v_gene: TRBV5-1
j_gene: TRBJ2-3
abundance: -
d_gene: -
CDR3aa: CASSSRDTHTDTQYF
CDR3nt: TGCGCCAGCAGCAGCCGGGACACCCACACAGATACGCAGTATTTT

v_gene: TRBV27
j_gene: TRBJ1-2
abundance: few
d_gene: -
CDR3aa: CASSLGREEGYTF
CDR3nt: TGTGCCAGCAGTTTAGGCAGGGAGGAAGGCTACACCTTC

v_gene: TRBV5-1
j_gene: TRBJ2-1
abundance: once
d_gene: -
CDR3aa: CASSLSGKGSEQFF
CDR3nt: TGCGCCAGCAGCTTGTCAGGGAAGGGGAGTGAGCAGTTCTTC

v_gene: TRBV11-3
j_gene: TRBJ2-5
abundance: -
d_gene: -
CDR3aa: CASSSLLAEETQYF
CDR3nt: TGTGCCAGCAGCTCCCTTCTAGCCGAAGAGACCCAGTACTTC

v_gene: TRBV2
j_gene: TRBJ1-3
abundance: -
d_gene: -
CDR3aa: CASSALLGAGGNTIYF
CDR3nt: TGTGCCAGCAGCGCCCTACTCGGAGCTGGGGGAAACACCATATATTTT

v_gene: TRBV27
j_gene: TRBJ2-1
abundance: once
d_gene: TRBD1
CDR3aa: CASSWGQGSFNEQFF
CDR3nt: TGTGCCAGCAGTTGGGGACAGGGTAGCTTCAATGAGCAGTTCTTC

v_gene: TRBV4-1
j_gene: TRBJ2-2
abundance: -
d_gene: -
CDR3aa: CASSPEPAKGYTGELFF
CDR3nt: TGCGCCAGCAGCCCCGAACCGGCCAAAGGGTACACCGGGGAGCTGTTTTTT

v_gene: TRBV28
j_gene: TRBJ2-7
abundance: -
d_gene: -
CDR3aa: CASNGGPKQTYEQYF
CDR3nt: TGTGCCAGCAACGGCGGACCGAAACAAACCTACGAGCAGTACTTC

v_gene: TRBV28
j_gene: TRBJ1-6
abundance: -
d_gene: TRBD1
CDR3aa: CASSLPGQGPSPLHF
CDR3nt: TGTGCCAGCAGTTTACCGGGACAGGGTCCGTCACCCCTCCACTTT

v_gene: TRBV5-4
j_gene: TRBJ1-1
abundance: few
d_gene: TRBD1
CDR3aa: CASSWDRDMNTEAFF
CDR3nt: TGTGCCAGCAGCTGGGACAGGGACATGAACACTGAAGCTTTCTTT

v_gene: TRBV4-2
j_gene: TRBJ2-7
abundance: -
d_gene: -
CDR3aa: CASSQDLADWQGTYEQYF
CDR3nt: TGTGCCAGCAGCCAAGATTTAGCCGATTGGCAGGGAACCTACGAGCAGTACTTC

v_gene: TRBV5-1
j_gene: TRBJ2-3
abundance: -
d_gene: TRBD1
CDR3aa: CASSPGQGGDTQYF
CDR3nt: TGCGCCAGCAGCCCGGGACAGGGTGGAGATACGCAGTATTTT

v_gene: TRBV4-1
j_gene: TRBJ2-3
abundance: -
d_gene: -
CDR3aa: CASSQTRDTQYF
CDR3nt: TGCGCCAGCAGCCAGACCAGAGATACGCAGTATTTT

v_gene: TRBV19
j_gene: TRBJ1-2
abundance: few
d_gene: -
CDR3aa: CASSIVKENYGYTF
CDR3nt: TGTGCCAGTAGTATAGTAAAAGAAAACTATGGCTACACCTTC

v_gene: TRBV7-9
j_gene: TRBJ1-1
abundance: -
d_gene: TRBD1
CDR3aa: CASSSGQGDTEAFF
CDR3nt: TGTGCCAGCAGCTCCGGACAGGGGGACACTGAAGCTTTCTTT

v_gene: TRBV18
j_gene: TRBJ1-1
abundance: -
d_gene: -
CDR3aa: CASTGQMNTEAFF
CDR3nt: TGTGCCTCCACTGGGCAGATGAACACTGAAGCTTTCTTT